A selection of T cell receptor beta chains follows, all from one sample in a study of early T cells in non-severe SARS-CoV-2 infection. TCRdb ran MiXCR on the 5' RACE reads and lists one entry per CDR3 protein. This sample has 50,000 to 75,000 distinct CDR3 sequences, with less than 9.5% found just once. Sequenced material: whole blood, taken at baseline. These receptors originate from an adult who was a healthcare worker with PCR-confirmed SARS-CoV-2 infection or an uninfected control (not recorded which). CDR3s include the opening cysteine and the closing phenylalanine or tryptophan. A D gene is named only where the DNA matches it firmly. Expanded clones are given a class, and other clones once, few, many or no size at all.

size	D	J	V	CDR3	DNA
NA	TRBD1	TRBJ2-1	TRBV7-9	CASSFGQGTDNEQFF	TGTGCCAGCAGCTTCGGACAGGGGACAGACAATGAGCAGTTCTTC
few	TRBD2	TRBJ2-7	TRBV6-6	CASSYSITSGRNYEQYF	TGTGCCAGCAGTTACTCGATTACTAGCGGACGAAACTACGAGCAGTACTTC
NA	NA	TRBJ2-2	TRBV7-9	CASSTPGDTGELFF	TGTGCCAGCAGTACACCTGGAGACACCGGGGAGCTGTTTTTT
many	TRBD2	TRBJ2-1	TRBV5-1	CASSLVGRAGNEQFF	TGCGCCAGCAGCTTGGTCGGGAGGGCCGGCAATGAGCAGTTCTTC
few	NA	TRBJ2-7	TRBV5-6	CASSYTGTWTNEQYF	TGTGCCAGCAGCTACACCGGGACCTGGACTAACGAGCAGTACTTC
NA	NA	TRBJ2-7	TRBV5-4	CASSPTTGPYEQYF	TGTGCCAGCAGCCCAACGACAGGACCCTACGAGCAGTACTTC
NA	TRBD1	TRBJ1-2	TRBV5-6	CASSLNTGVNYGYTF	TGTGCCAGCAGCTTGAACACAGGGGTCAACTATGGCTACACCTTC
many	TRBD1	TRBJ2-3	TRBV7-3	CASSWGQGETDTQYF	TGTGCCAGCAGCTGGGGACAGGGTGAAACAGATACGCAGTATTTT
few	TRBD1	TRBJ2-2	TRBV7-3	CASSLTDRSDFQPGELFF	TGTGCCAGCAGCTTGACGGACAGGAGCGATTTTCAGCCCGGGGAGCTGTTTTTT
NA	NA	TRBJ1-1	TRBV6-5	CASSYGILGGNTEAFF	TGTGCCAGCAGTTATGGCATCCTCGGGGGAAACACTGAAGCTTTCTTT
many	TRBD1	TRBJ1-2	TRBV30	CAWTARGVGYTF	TGTGCCTGGACAGCCAGGGGGGTTGGCTACACCTTC
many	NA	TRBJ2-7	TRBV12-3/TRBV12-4	CASTPDGGNYEQYF	TGTGCCAGCACCCCGGACGGGGGCAACTACGAGCAGTACTTC
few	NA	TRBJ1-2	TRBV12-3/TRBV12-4	CASSFTVLNYGYTF	TGTGCCAGCAGTTTCACCGTCTTAAACTATGGCTACACCTTC
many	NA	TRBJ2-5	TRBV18	CASSPLGETQYF	TGTGCCAGCTCACCCCTTGGGGAGACCCAGTACTTC
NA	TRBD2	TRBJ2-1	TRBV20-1	CSAPPSTSGRVEQFF	TGCAGTGCTCCGCCATCGACTAGCGGGAGAGTTGAGCAGTTCTTC
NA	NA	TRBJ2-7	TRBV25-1	CASSDVRGCYEQYF	TGTGCCAGCAGTGATGTGCGGGGCTGCTACGAGCAGTACTTC
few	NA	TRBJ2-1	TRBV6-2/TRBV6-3	CASELSSYNEQFF	TGTGCCAGTGAACTCAGCTCCTACAATGAGCAGTTCTTC
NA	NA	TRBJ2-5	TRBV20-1	CSARDLGNQETQYF	TGCAGTGCTAGAGATCTAGGAAACCAAGAGACCCAGTACTTC
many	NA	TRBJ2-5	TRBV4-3	CASSQDLPGGGWAETQYF	TGCGCCAGCAGCCAAGACCTCCCCGGTGGGGGGTGGGCCGAGACCCAGTACTTC
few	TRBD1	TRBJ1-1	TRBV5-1	CASSLAGQGGTEAFF	TGCGCCAGCAGCTTGGCGGGACAGGGAGGGACTGAAGCTTTCTTT
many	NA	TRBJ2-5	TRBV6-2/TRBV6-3	CASSGQPGGFETQYF	TGTGCCAGCAGCGGACAGCCAGGGGGGTTTGAGACCCAGTACTTC
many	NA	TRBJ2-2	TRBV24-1	CATSDLQGWGTGELFF	TGTGCCACCAGTGATTTGCAGGGTTGGGGCACCGGGGAGCTGTTTTTT
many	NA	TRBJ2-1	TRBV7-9	CASSPPTYNEQFF	TGTGCCAGCAGCCCCCCCACCTACAATGAGCAGTTCTTC
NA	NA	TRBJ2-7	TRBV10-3	CAISEFGGGRPNEQYF	TGTGCCATCAGTGAGTTCGGAGGGGGTCGGCCTAACGAGCAGTACTTC
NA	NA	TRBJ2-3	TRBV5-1	CASSLEGGGSDTQYF	TGCGCCAGCAGCTTGGAAGGAGGTGGGTCAGATACGCAGTATTTT
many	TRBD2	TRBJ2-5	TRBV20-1	CRAREDLETQYF	TGCAGAGCTCGGGAGGACCTAGAGACCCAGTACTTC
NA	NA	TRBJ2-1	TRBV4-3	CASSQELGGIKAEQFF	TGCGCCAGCAGCCAAGAGTTGGGGGGAATTAAGGCTGAGCAGTTCTTC
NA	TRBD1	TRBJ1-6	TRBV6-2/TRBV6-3	CASSYSSFRDRGNSPLHF	TGTGCCAGCAGTTACTCTTCATTCCGGGACAGGGGTAATTCACCCCTCCACTTT
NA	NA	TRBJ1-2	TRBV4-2	CASSQERTGTGYTF	TGTGCCAGCAGCCAGGAAAGAACAGGGACTGGCTACACCTTC
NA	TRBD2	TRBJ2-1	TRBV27	CASRSSGRAYNEQFF	TGTGCCAGCAGGAGTAGCGGGAGGGCCTACAATGAGCAGTTCTTC
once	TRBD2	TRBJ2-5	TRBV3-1	CASSQEGTSGSLTQYF	TGTGCCAGCAGCCAAGAAGGCACTAGCGGGAGTTTGACCCAGTACTTC
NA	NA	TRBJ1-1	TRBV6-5	CASSLLEGEAFF	TGTGCCAGCAGCTTACTCGAGGGAGAAGCTTTCTTT
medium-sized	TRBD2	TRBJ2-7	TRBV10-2	CASAGLAVYEQYF	TGCGCCAGCGCCGGACTAGCGGTCTACGAGCAGTACTTC
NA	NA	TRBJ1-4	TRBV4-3	CASCRTATNEKLFF	TGCGCCAGCTGTCGAACTGCAACTAATGAAAAACTGTTTTTT
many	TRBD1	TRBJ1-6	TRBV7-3	CASSLESGRRGQNSPLHF	TGTGCCAGCAGCTTAGAGTCCGGGCGAAGGGGGCAAAATTCACCCCTCCACTTT
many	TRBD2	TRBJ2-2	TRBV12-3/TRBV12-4	CASSSPSGRNTGELFF	TGTGCCAGCAGTAGCCCGAGCGGGAGGAACACCGGGGAGCTGTTTTTT
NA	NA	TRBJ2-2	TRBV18	CASSPSRGSGGNTGELFF	TGTGCCAGCTCACCCTCGAGGGGAAGCGGTGGGAACACCGGGGAGCTGTTTTTT
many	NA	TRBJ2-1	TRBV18	CASSLDWGTYNEQFF	TGTGCCAGCTCCCTGGACTGGGGAACCTACAATGAGCAGTTCTTC
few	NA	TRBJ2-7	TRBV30	CAWSPLPYEQYF	TGTGCCTGGAGTCCCCTCCCATACGAGCAGTACTTC
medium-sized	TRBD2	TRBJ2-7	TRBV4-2	CASSPGTSGARVYEQYF	TGTGCCAGCAGTCCCGGGACTAGCGGAGCGAGGGTCTACGAGCAGTACTTC
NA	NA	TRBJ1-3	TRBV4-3	CASSQDAAGSSENTIYF	TGCGCCAGCAGCCAAGATGCGGCGGGGTCTTCTGAAAACACCATATATTTT
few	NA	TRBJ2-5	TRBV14	CASSQDQKETQYF	TGTGCCAGCAGCCAAGATCAGAAAGAGACCCAGTACTTC
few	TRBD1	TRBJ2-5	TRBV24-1	CATSDPRTGRQETQYF	TGTGCCACCAGTGATCCCCGGACAGGGCGCCAAGAGACCCAGTACTTC
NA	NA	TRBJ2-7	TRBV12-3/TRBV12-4	CASSLRGGAYEQYF	TGTGCCAGCAGCCTCCGTGGCGGGGCCTACGAGCAGTACTTC
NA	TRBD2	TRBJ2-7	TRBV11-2	CASSPLGGNSYEQYF	TGTGCCAGCAGCCCCCTCGGGGGGAATTCCTACGAGCAGTACTTC
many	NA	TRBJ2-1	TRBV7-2	CASSGRDFPNEQFF	TGTGCCAGCAGCGGGCGGGACTTCCCCAATGAGCAGTTCTTC
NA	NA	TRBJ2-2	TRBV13	CASSPRTVTGELFF	TGTGCCAGCAGTCCCCGGACAGTCACCGGGGAGCTGTTTTTT
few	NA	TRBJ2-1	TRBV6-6	CASSFRVTGNEQFF	TGTGCCAGCAGTTTCAGGGTAACTGGCAATGAGCAGTTCTTC
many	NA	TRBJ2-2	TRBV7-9	CASSPGPGELFF	TGTGCCAGCAGCCCTGGACCGGGGGAGCTGTTTTTT